The 8 T cell receptor beta chains given below trace back to one sample, sequenced in a study of T cell responses to AZD1222 COVID-19 vaccine. Assay used: immunoSEQ multiplex PCR; TCRdb lists only in-frame clones, some missing. Here the sample spans about 190,000 clones, 75% to 90% being singletons. The source material was peripheral blood, sampled on day 0 of AZD1222 vaccination. The receptors were sampled from an adult in good health.

The chain employs TRBV29-1 and TRBJ1-2; D not resolved. Germline V gene sequence: CDR1 SQVTM, CDR2 ANQGSEA. Trimming stripped 4 bases from V and 6 bases from J, with 9 bases between. The CDR3 is 11 amino acids. CDR3 nucleotide sequence: TGCAGCGTTGTCGGTCTAAATGGCTACACCTTC. Translating gives CSVVGLNGYTF.

This clone was observed a single time. V and J are TRBV19 and TRBJ1-1; tentatively, D is TRBD1 (5 bases). The V gene's germline CDR1 is LNHDA and CDR2 SQIVND (reference sequence). The V end lost 7 bases, the J end lost 3 bases, and 12 bases lay between the germline ends. The CDR3 covers 13 residues. The CDR3 DNA sequence: TGTGCCAGTAATGACAGAGCGGACACTGAAGCTTTCTTT. Amino acid sequence: CASNDRADTEAFF. Full variable domain (missing parts from reference TRBV19 and TRBJ1-1): DGGITQSPKYLFRKEGQNVTLSCEQNLNHDAMYWYRQDPGQGLRLIYYSQIVNDFQKGDIAEGYSVSREKKESFPLTVTSAQKNPTAFYLCASNDRADTEAFFGQGTRLTVV.

Comments on this clone: Additional DNA sequences in this sample encode the identical CDR3. This chain uses TRBV7-3 with TRBJ2-3; maybe TRBD1 (6 bases). V lost 1 base and J lost 2, with 13 bases in between. Germline values: CDR1 SGHTA, CDR2 FQGTGA. This CDR3 is built from 16 residues. The CDR3 reads CASSLNVGASTDTQYF. CDR3 coding DNA: TGTGCCAGCAGCTTAAATGTGGGGGCCTCCACAGATACGCAGTATTTT. Combining the CDR3 with reference TRBV7-3 and TRBJ2-3 gives the whole variable domain GAGVSQTPSNKVTEKGKYVELRCDPISGHTALYWYRQSLGQGPEFLIYFQGTGAADDSGLPNDRFFAVRPEGSVSTLKIQRTERGDSAVYLCASSLNVGASTDTQYFGPGTRLTVL.

The chain couples TRBV5-8 to TRBJ1-2; D remains unclear. CDR3 length: 15 amino acids. V lost 0 bases, J lost 2 bases, and 11 bases lay in between. CDR1 and CDR2 (germline): SGHTS, YDEGEE. Written as DNA, the CDR3 is TGTGCCAGCAGCTTGGAGGGAATTGGAAACTATGGCTACACCTTC. Translating gives CASSLEGIGNYGYTF.

The chain employs TRBV5-4 and TRBJ2-7; no clear D gene. CDR3 length: 11 amino acids. Germline CDR1 reads SGHNT; CDR2 reads YYREEE (reference sequence). Trimming shortened V by 3 bases and J by 0 bases, and 1 base separated the two germline ends. CDR3 DNA: TGTGCCAGCAGCTCCTCCTACGAGCAGTACTTC. This gives the protein CASSSSYEQYF.

This rearrangement joins TRBV18 to TRBJ1-6, with 9 bases that match TRBD1. The CDR3 is 16 residues long. J was trimmed by 6 bases and V by 3 bases; bases with no gene match: 6. Germline V gene lookup returns CDR1 KGHSH and CDR2 LQKENI. This CDR3 is CASSPPGQGLNSPLHF. The CDR3, as DNA: TGTGCCAGCTCACCTCCGGGACAGGGCCTTAATTCACCCCTCCACTTT.

The rearrangement joins TRBV6-5 to TRBJ1-1; no firm D call. The V gene's germline CDR1 is MNHEY and CDR2 SVGAGI. The germline V and J ends were trimmed by 7 bases and 5 bases, with 14 bases remaining between them. The CDR3 extends over 13 amino acids. The CDR3 sequence is CASTPAARTEAFF. The DNA for the CDR3 is TGTGCCAGCACCCCCGCCGCACGGACTGAAGCTTTCTTT.

The rearrangement uses TRBV3-1 (or the pseudogene TRBV3-2) and TRBJ2-2; D possibly corresponds to TRBD1 (6 bases). The V end was cut by 6 bases, the J end by 6 bases, with 11 bases between. The length of the CDR3 is 13 residues. CDR1 is LGHDT, CDR2 YNNKEL, per germline (reference sequence). The CDR3 spells CASRLQGPGELFF. The CDR3 DNA is TGTGCCAGCAGACTACAGGGTCCCGGGGAGCTGTTTTTT.